This TCR beta chain was captured by sequencing in a study of early T cells in non-severe SARS-CoV-2 infection. Study-level information: With bulk RNA from unsorted whole blood as input, sequencing yielded unpaired chains. Whole-study findings and limits: Using VDJdb, the matching emphasized anti-spike CD8 responses while missing private and CD4 specificities.

On this clonotype itself: Its cognate antigen is unknown.

Unique molecular identifiers were added to individual cDNA molecules. TCRdb reprocessed the 5' RACE reads via MiXCR and lists one record per CDR3 protein. The table includes 50,000 to 60,000 distinct CDR3 sequences, under 8% detected once. V lost 2 bases, J lost 3 bases, and 3 bases stayed unmatched. The CDR3 runs to 15 residues. CDR1 SGHRS and CDR2 YFSETQ come from the germline V gene. Sequencing used whole blood, obtained at baseline. The chain employs TRBV5-1 and TRBJ2-5; 11 bases match TRBD2. This clonotype was obtained from an adult who was a healthcare worker with PCR-confirmed SARS-CoV-2 infection or an uninfected control (not recorded which). The CDR3 region is CASSFSGLAEETQYF. The CDR3 DNA follows: TGCGCCAGCAGCTTTTCGGGACTAGCGGAAGAGACCCAGTACTTC.